The T cell receptor (beta chain) described here comes from a study of blood T cell repertoires in COVID-19. This clone was detected a few times. Generated by immunoSEQ multiplex PCR, the TCRdb table keeps only in-frame clones and is missing some. The profile shows 150,000 to 250,000 clones, 65% to 90% of them singletons. Trimming removed 4 bases at V and 2 bases at J, with 10 bases between. The CDR3 has 15 residues. From germline, CDR1 is SGDLS and CDR2 YYNGEE. The chain has TRBV9 and TRBJ2-6; tentative D call: TRBD1 (5 bases). This clonotype was obtained from a middle-aged man who had recovered from COVID-19. The sample was PBMCs or T cells enriched from blood (not recorded which). CDR3 in DNA: TGTGCCAGCAGCCCCTGGGGCGCTGGGGCCAACGTCCTGACTTTC. Translated: CASSPWGAGANVLTF. Drawing the rest from reference TRBV9 and TRBJ2-6, the complete variable domain is DSGVTQTPKHLITATGQRVTLRCSPRSGDLSVYWYQQSLDQGLQFLIQYYNGEERAKGNILERFSAQQFPDLHSELNLSSLELGDSALYFCASSPWGAGANVLTFGAGSRLTVL.